This T cell receptor beta chain was documented in a study of blood T cell repertoires in COVID-19. Authors' data handling: Reference gene primer amplification yielded estimated nucleated cell counts. The assay was immunoSEQ multiplex PCR, and TCRdb's table has in-frame clones only and misses some. That table gives V, J and clone size, and the DNA gave D and trimming. The repertoire consists of roughly 120,000 clones, with around three quarters occurring once and the leading ten covering around 4%. Germline CDR1 KGHSH, CDR2 LQKENI. CDR3 length: 15 residues. V lost 0 bases, J lost 1 base, and 9 bases lay in between.

Sequencing used peripheral blood. This TCR was sampled from a human donor in a cohort sampled during active or convalescent COVID-19. This chain connects TRBV18 to TRBJ1-1; no reliable D call. The CDR3 spells CASSPPTSANTEAFF. CDR3 nucleotide sequence: TGTGCCAGCTCACCACCTACCAGTGCGAACACTGAAGCTTTCTTT.